This T cell receptor beta chain came from a study of blood T cell repertoires in COVID-19. Background on the study: Collection of acute and convalescent COVID-19 samples took place in the United States, Italy and Spain. Sources were T cells, B-cell-depleted T cells, or PBMCs; the material itself was cDNA or gDNA.

This CDR3 has 14 amino acids. The V gene's germline CDR1 is MNHEY and CDR2 SVGAGI. Germline trimming cut 2 bases from V and 5 bases from J; bases unmatched to any gene: 3. In the original processing: Nucleated cell number was recorded as an estimate derived from reference gene primer amplification. Assay used: immunoSEQ multiplex PCR; TCRdb lists only in-frame clones, some missing. That table is the source of V, J and clone size, and D and trimming were worked out from the DNA. The sample consists of over 100,000 clones, approximately 86% of them appearing once. The chain combines TRBV6-5 with TRBJ2-5; 9 bases map to TRBD1. The source is a man in his fifties with active or convalescent COVID-19. The sample comprised peripheral blood. As DNA, the CDR3 is TGTGCCAGCAGTTACGGGACAGGGACGGAGACCCAGTACTTC. Amino acids: CASSYGTGTETQYF.